What follows describes a single T cell receptor beta chain. This sample stems from a study of read filtering for tumor transcriptome and immune sequencing. Molecular barcoded adaptors covering alpha/delta and beta/gamma chains were used on roughly 400 ng RNA. Using its own MiXCR run on the reads, TCRdb lists one record per CDR3 protein. Here the sample spans roughly 130,000 distinct CDR3 sequences, approximately 12% being singletons. Germline V CDR1 and CDR2: DFQATT, SNEGSKA (reference sequence). V lost 3 bases and J 2 bases, leaving 23 bases between the germline ends. The CDR3 runs 18 residues. This sequence was found in a donor at least 40 years old with multiple myeloma. The sequenced sample was a population of CD138-negative cells sorted from bone marrow. The chain links TRBV20-1 to TRBJ1-5, with D possibly matching TRBD1 (6 bases). The CDR3, as DNA: TGCAGTGCTAGGGGATTTCTTCTGGGGGCAGGGGGCAATCAGCCCCAGCATTTT. Amino acids: CSARGFLLGAGGNQPQHF.